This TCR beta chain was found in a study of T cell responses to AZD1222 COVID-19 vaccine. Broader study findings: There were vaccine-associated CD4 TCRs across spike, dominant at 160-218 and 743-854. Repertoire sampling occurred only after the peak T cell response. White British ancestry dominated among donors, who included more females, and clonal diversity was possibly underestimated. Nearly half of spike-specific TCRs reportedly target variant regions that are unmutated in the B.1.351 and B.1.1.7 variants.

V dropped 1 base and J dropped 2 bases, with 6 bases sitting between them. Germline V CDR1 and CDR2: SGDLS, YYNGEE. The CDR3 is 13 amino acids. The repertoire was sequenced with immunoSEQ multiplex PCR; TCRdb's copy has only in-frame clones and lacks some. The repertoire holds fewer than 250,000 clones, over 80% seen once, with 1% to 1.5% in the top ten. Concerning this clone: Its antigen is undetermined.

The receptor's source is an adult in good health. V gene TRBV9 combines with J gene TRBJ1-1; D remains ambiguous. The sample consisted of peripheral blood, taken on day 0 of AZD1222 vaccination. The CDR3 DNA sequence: TGTGCCAGCAGCGTATCTGCTAACACTGAAGCTTTCTTT. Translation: CASSVSANTEAFF.